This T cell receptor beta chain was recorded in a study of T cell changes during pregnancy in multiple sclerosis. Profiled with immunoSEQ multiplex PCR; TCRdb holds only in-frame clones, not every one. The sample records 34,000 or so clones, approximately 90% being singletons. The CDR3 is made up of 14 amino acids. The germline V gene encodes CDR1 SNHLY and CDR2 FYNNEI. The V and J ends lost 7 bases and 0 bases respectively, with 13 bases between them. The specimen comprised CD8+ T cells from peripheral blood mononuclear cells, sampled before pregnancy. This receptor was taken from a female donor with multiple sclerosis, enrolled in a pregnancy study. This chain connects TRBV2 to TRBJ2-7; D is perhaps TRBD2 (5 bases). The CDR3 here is CASNEAESSYEQYF. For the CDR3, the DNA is TGTGCCAGCAACGAAGCGGAGAGCTCCTACGAGCAGTACTTC.